This is a list of T cell receptor beta chains from one sample in a study of early T cells in non-severe SARS-CoV-2 infection. One entry per CDR3 protein, called by TCRdb with MiXCR from the 5' RACE reads. Of 90,000 or so distinct CDR3 sequences listed, 15% are singletons. The material sequenced was whole blood. These receptor sequences come from an adult who was a healthcare worker with PCR-confirmed SARS-CoV-2 infection or an uninfected control (not recorded which). CDR3s leave out the opening cysteine and the closing phenylalanine or tryptophan.

TRBJ1-1 | TRBV6-5 | ASSHRDTEAF
TRBJ2-5 | TRBV28 | ASSDRDQRLEETQY
TRBJ1-1 | TRBV6-6 | ASSYSSGQMNTEAF
TRBJ2-1 | TRBV28 | ASSLTAGGPYEQF
TRBJ2-4 | TRBV21-1 | ASSKAQVNIQY
TRBJ2-7 | TRBV28 | ASSPQVLEQY
TRBJ2-7 | TRBV7-9 | ASTSNLRVRMD
TRBJ1-5 | TRBV18 | ASSATVEQPQH
TRBJ2-1 | TRBV19 | ATKGGGPYNEQF
TRBJ2-6 | TRBV24-1 | ATSDRQGNPGANVLT
TRBJ1-6 | TRBV28 | ASSYIQGSNSPLH
TRBJ1-3 | TRBV4-1 | ASSQDRKGSVAGNTIY
TRBJ2-3 | TRBV6-2/TRBV6-3 | ARVLGSRTSTEHTDTQY
TRBJ2-2 | TRBV7-9 | ASNSGSANTGELF
TRBJ2-6 | TRBV5-6 | ASSFGRSGANVLT
TRBJ2-2 | TRBV3-1 | ASSLRGSYTGELF
TRBJ2-7 | TRBV14 | ASSQSASPAYEQY
TRBJ2-7 | TRBV27 | ASSLSGVQYTYEQY
TRBJ2-1 | TRBV27 | ASSSDRGYNEQF
TRBJ2-3 | TRBV29-1 | SGLGSGRAGTDTQY
TRBJ2-2 | TRBV29-1 | SVPDVGGELF
TRBJ2-7 | TRBV20-1 | SALPGTTNYEQY
TRBJ2-3 | TRBV4-2 | ASSQRSEDMQY
TRBJ1-6 | TRBV27 | APQAGEGDSPLH
TRBJ2-2 | TRBV6-4 | ASSDGENTGELF
TRBJ2-2 | TRBV7-9 | ASSLRQLGELF
TRBJ2-3 | TRBV25-1 | ASQLGLAGGSDTQY
TRBJ2-3 | TRBV12-3/TRBV12-4 | ASSPRDQIWTQY
TRBJ2-3 | TRBV20-1 | SASKGAFSTDTQY
TRBJ1-1 | TRBV11-2 | ASSRTTDPEAF
TRBJ2-2 | TRBV10-3 | AISESTSGIANTGELF
TRBJ2-2 | TRBV28 | ASSPPAKMTGELF
TRBJ1-5 | TRBV4-1 | ASSQETAYQPQH
TRBJ2-3 | TRBV7-2 | ASSLIRSPDTQY
TRBJ2-1 | TRBV20-1 | SVGHEQF
TRBJ2-7 | TRBV12-3/TRBV12-4 | ASSLARLAGAPYEQY
TRBJ2-2 | TRBV12-3/TRBV12-4 | ASSGGNTNTGELF
TRBJ2-7 | TRBV7-2 | ASSPPSYEQY
TRBJ1-1 | TRBV12-3/TRBV12-4 | ASSLQGPQNTEAF
TRBJ1-1 | TRBV5-1 | ASRLGTIGNTEAF
TRBJ2-7 | TRBV20-1 | SACPLTGGRYEQY
TRBJ2-7 | TRBV20-1 | SAGSGSVYEQY
TRBJ2-1 | TRBV10-3 | AAGRGASYNEQF
TRBJ2-2 | TRBV5-1 | ASSLGPSSAGYTGELF